This T cell receptor (beta chain) was sequenced during a study of OX40 agonist ivuxolimab in advanced cancers. The table came from immunoSEQ multiplex PCR; TCRdb's copy has only in-frame clones and leaves some out. The table lists more than 80,000 clones, about 89% of them singletons. Sampling of blood occurred at baseline, cycle 4 day 1, and cycle 7 day 1. CDR1 SGHRS and CDR2 YFSETQ come from the germline V gene. The CDR3 runs to 17 residues. The trim removed 0 bases at V and 4 bases at J, leaving 5 bases unmatched. The clonotype comes from an adult with an advanced solid tumor such as melanoma, head and neck, liver or kidney cancer. Source: CD4+ or CD8+ T cells sorted from blood, taken in a trial of the OX40 agonist ivuxolimab. V usage is TRBV5-1 and J usage is TRBJ2-2; 11 nucleotides align to TRBD1. CDR3 sequence reads: CASSLAPGTGGTGELFF. The CDR3, as DNA: TGCGCCAGCAGCTTGGCCCCGGGGACAGGGGGCACCGGGGAGCTGTTTTTT.